The 8 T cell receptor beta chains below all came from one sample that was sequenced in a study of early T cells in non-severe SARS-CoV-2 infection (dated by TCRdb to 2020 to 2022). Library generation was performed with 5' RACE. TCRdb records NextSeq 500 as the sequencer. The raw public reads went through TCRdb reprocessing: fastp at Q25, MiXCR clone calling, in-frame beta chains kept. Each record represents a unique CDR3 protein, reported with the most common genes and DNA among its rows. The sample table holds tens of thousands of distinct CDR3 sequences, of which more than 12% were seen once. Roughly 3.1% of the sample is taken by the ten largest. Specimen: whole blood. The receptors derive from an adult who was a healthcare worker with PCR-confirmed SARS-CoV-2 infection or an uninfected control (not recorded which).

This clonotype was detected ten times or more. The CDR3 region has the DNA TGTGCCAGCAGTTACTCAAAGGCGATTATTAATTCACCCCTCCACTTT. It codes for CASSYSKAIINSPLHF. The V and J genes are TRBV6-6 and TRBJ1-6; no reliable D call. Trimming removed 0 bases at V and 6 bases at J, with 12 bases between. The CDR3 contains 16 residues. Germline V CDR1 and CDR2: MNHNY, SVGAGI (reference sequence).

The rearrangement uses TRBV6-1 and TRBJ1-4; D gene ambiguous. In germline, CDR1 is MNHNS, CDR2 SASEGT. The CDR3 totals 15 residues. Trimming removed 3 bases at V and 8 bases at J, with 16 bases between. CDR3 sequence (DNA): TGTGCCAGCAGTGATGACTTTCCCTCGGGGGAAAAACTGTTTTTT. This sequence encodes CASSDDFPSGEKLFF.

V usage is TRBV6-2 or TRBV6-3 and J usage is TRBJ1-1; D possibly corresponds to TRBD1 (5 bases). CDR3 length: 18 amino acids. Trimming cost V 2 bases and J 0 bases, with 19 bases left between them. Germline V gene lookup returns CDR1 MNHEY and CDR2 SVGEGT. CDR3 region: CASSYRPTSGRMNTEAFF. The CDR3 coding sequence is TGTGCCAGCAGTTACCGCCCCACCTCGGGACGGATGAACACTGAAGCTTTCTTT.

The V and J genes are TRBV20-1 and TRBJ1-4, with D perhaps TRBD1 (6 bases). This CDR3 has 15 residues. The germline V and J ends were trimmed by 6 bases and 1 base, with 15 bases remaining between them. Germline V gene data show CDR1 as DFQATT and CDR2 as SNEGSKA (reference sequence). CDR3 sequence: CSALGQQLTNEKLFF. The CDR3 coding sequence is TGCAGTGCACTCGGACAGCAACTAACTAATGAAAAACTGTTTTTT.

This clonotype was counted a single time. Given a much more abundant clone one base away, this may be a read error. The chain joins TRBV5-8 to TRBJ2-4; D unclear. CDR3 size: 15 residues. Germline loops: CDR1 SGHTS, CDR2 YDEGEE. The CDR3 region is CVSSLVIGTKNIQYF. The DNA of the CDR3 is TGTGTCAGCAGCTTGGTAATAGGCACGAAAAACATTCAGTACTTC.

This clonotype appeared many times. The chain carries TRBV6-6 and TRBJ1-1; no firm D call. The CDR3 is made up of 14 amino acids. The germline V gene has CDR1 MNHNY and CDR2 SVGAGI (reference sequence). With 5 bases removed from V and 6 bases from J, the gap between germline ends came to 16 bases. In DNA form, the CDR3 reads TGTGCCAGCAGTCCAACCCCCTACACGGCTGAAGCTTTCTTT. This sequence encodes CASSPTPYTAEAFF.

This clonotype occurred many times. This rearrangement joins TRBV20-1 to TRBJ2-7, with a tentative D call TRBD2 (5 bases). The CDR3 runs 13 residues. The V and J ends lost 0 bases and 2 bases respectively, with 8 bases between them. Germline V gene lookup returns CDR1 DFQATT and CDR2 SNEGSKA (reference sequence). The CDR3 reads CSARDDGTYEQYF. The DNA for the CDR3 is TGCAGTGCTAGAGATGACGGGACCTACGAGCAGTACTTC.

In this sample, this clonotype turned up many times. The chain has TRBV20-1 and TRBJ2-6, with D perhaps TRBD1 or TRBD2 (6 bases each). Trimming took off 6 bases at V and 2 bases at J, with 14 bases between the two ends. CDR1 DFQATT and CDR2 SNEGSKA come from the germline V gene (reference sequence). This CDR3 has 15 residues. CDR3 amino acids: CSAAPGAPGANVLTF. The CDR3, as DNA: TGCAGTGCCGCGCCGGGGGCTCCTGGGGCCAACGTCCTGACTTTC.